What follows is one TCR beta chain and its context. Per the original methods: The assay estimated nucleated cells by amplifying reference gene primers. Sequencing was performed with immunoSEQ multiplex PCR; in TCRdb, only in-frame clones are kept and a portion is missing. V and J calls and clone size are those listed in that table; D and trimming were worked out from the DNA. Of 200,000 to 250,000 clones listed, 75% to 90% are singletons. The sample comes from a study of blood T cell repertoires in COVID-19. On the study more broadly: The samples span acute and convalescent COVID-19 from the United States, Italy and Spain. PBMCs, B-cell-depleted T cells, or T cells provided the cDNA or gDNA that made up the material.

Patients of the Seattle cohort, enrolled during active infection, were followed longitudinally. V lost 3 bases and J lost 2, with 11 bases in between. The CDR3 runs 15 residues. Germline V gives CDR1 LGHDT, CDR2 YNNKEL (reference sequence). The sequencing sample was made of peripheral blood. This TCR came from a woman aged 65 to 85 with COVID-19, enrolled during active disease. The rearrangement uses TRBV3-1 (or the pseudogene TRBV3-2) and TRBJ1-3; unclear D gene. CDR3 region: CASSHHATTGNTIYF. The CDR3 nucleotides read TGTGCCAGCAGCCACCACGCTACTACTGGAAACACCATATATTTT.